Reported below is one T cell receptor (beta chain). This clonotype was seen many times. Its antigen is still unknown. Base qualities are not provided; no much larger clone lies one nucleotide away. The TCR beta CDR3 regions were amplified from the RNA transcripts. The TCR CDR3 was subjected to a first round of RT-PCR using the HTBI primer set and the Qiagen OneStep RT-PCR kit. A second multiplex PCR round built the libraries, followed by size selection and purification. Sequencing of the libraries was done on an Illumina HiSeq2000 using paired-end 100 bp reads. Per the authors' processing: SOAPnuke was used to process the raw data, with reads discarded if the reads contained adapters or uncalled bases, had a mean Phred below 15, or lacked an exact constant-primer or identifier match. COPE v1.2.5 was used to merge the high-quality paired reads, and each unique nucleotide sequence was defined as a clonotype. Clonotypes were aligned to IMGT TRBV, TRBD and TRBJ reference segments using MiTCR v1.1. The analysis included only V-J combinations with a frequency above 0.0001, which together covered 99% to 99.2% of the repertoires. A TCS score was defined as the ratio between F50 (clonal expansion) and ExV (chaos), using BLOSUM62-based TCRdist between CDR3 peptides within each V-J. Welch's t-statistics and random forest reduced 500 to 550 V-J features to 13, which were used in a naive Bayes classifier (R e1071). TCRdb took the public reads, trimmed them with fastp at Q25, ran MiXCR for clone calling and kept in-frame beta chains. Each entry merges the rows of one CDR3 protein and shows their most common DNA and genes. V and J calls and clone size were set by TCRdb, not the authors. This sample lists about 560,000 distinct CDR3 sequences; 15% to 17% were detected once. In total, the top ten clones hold under 8% of the sample.

This sample stems from a study of T cells in Graves' hyperthyroidism and ophthalmopathy (dated by TCRdb to 2018 to 2020). In terms of the full investigation: Peripheral blood samples were taken at initial diagnosis, before any treatment was given. In over five Graves' hyperthyroidism patients, the study also compared T-cell repertoires from thyroid tissue with T-cell repertoires from blood. The 75 to 100 discovery patients were randomly split 7:3 into training and test sets. TCR V-J signatures able to tell the groups apart were searched for in a discovery cohort of 90 to 100 patients, of whom approximately 40 had Graves' ophthalmopathy and 55 to 65 had stable Graves' hyperthyroidism. According to the paper, TCR Vbeta CDR3 sequencing was carried out on more than 120 peripheral blood samples, which came from under 50 ophthalmopathy, fewer than 80 hyperthyroidism and approximately 17 progressor patients. Prospective prediction of ophthalmopathy was tested in an independent validation cohort of approximately 19 hyperthyroidism patients and around 16 patients who later progressed to ophthalmopathy. After blood sampling, hyperthyroidism patients were treated with methimazole at a starting dose of 30 mg daily, and ophthalmopathy patients were treated with high-dose intravenous methylprednisolone.

Stable Graves' hyperthyroidism was defined as no progression to ophthalmopathy during 18 months of follow-up. The hyperthyroidism patients were between 18 and 65 years old and newly diagnosed, with a disease duration of less than 2 months. Any patient with an uncontrolled infection, another autoimmune disease, pregnancy or lactation was excluded. Diagnoses were established on the basis of clinical symptoms, serum thyroxine and TRAb, thyroid ultrasound, and orbital computed tomography. PBMCs were isolated from about 9.2 ml of fresh peripheral blood by Ficoll-Paque density gradient centrifugation. Total RNA was extracted using Trizol reagent, and RNA quality was assessed on an Agilent 2100 Bioanalyzer. Broad study findings and their caveats: In validation, the model predicted progression to ophthalmopathy a median of about 6.8 months before onset, with about 70% sensitivity and nearly 75% specificity. Most expanded thyroid clonotypes (frequency above 0.001) were also detected in blood, suggesting blood repertoires may reflect thyroid immune responses. No statistical method was used to set the sample size in advance, and investigators knew the group allocation. A 13 V-J signature model separated ophthalmopathy from stable hyperthyroidism, with about 90% sensitivity and approximately 81% specificity in cross-validation and 80%/75% in testing.

The CDR3 starts with the cysteine, ends with the phenylalanine, and has 15 residues. Kept here is only the CDR3 DNA, which spans 45 bases and is read in frame from base 1. V loses 1 base of germline sequence and J loses 4 bases, and the interval between the two ends is 14 bases. The germline V gene specifies MNHNS as CDR1 and SASEGT as CDR2. This sequence originates from a woman in her twenties or thirties with Graves' hyperthyroidism. The specimen was blood. The sequence is built from TRBV6-1 and TRBJ2-7; no D gene is confidently identified. The nucleotide sequence is TGTGCCAGCAGTGAAGGAGTCAGTGGTCCATACGAGCAGTACTTC. Its coded protein is CASSEGVSGPYEQYF.